The rows below give T cell receptor beta chains drawn from one sample of a study of blood T cells in healthy people across ages. Each CDR3 protein gets one entry after TCRdb re-called the 5' RACE reads with MiXCR. There are hundreds of thousands of distinct CDR3 sequences in the sample; around 50% occur only once, and about 26% lies in the top ten. The sample was blood. The receptors come from a man between 40 and 49 years old in good health. Each CDR3 is given with its conserved first and last residue. D genes are given only for firm matches. Clone size is shown for a subset of rows, as once, few, many or a class of expanded clone.

j_call	d_call	v_call	clone_size	cdr3_nt	cdr3_aa
TRBJ1-5	NA	TRBV5-1	NA	TGCGCCAGCAGCTTGGATTCAGGGGACGAGCCCCAGCATTTT	CASSLDSGDEPQHF
TRBJ2-1	NA	TRBV6-2/TRBV6-3	NA	TGTGCCAGCAGTTACACCCCCACTAGTACGAATGAGCAGTTCTTC	CASSYTPTSTNEQFF
TRBJ1-2	NA	TRBV20-1	NA	TGCAGTGCCCTTGACGGCGTCTATGGCTACACCTTC	CSALDGVYGYTF
TRBJ2-1	TRBD2	TRBV6-2/TRBV6-3	NA	TGTGCCGGCAGTAAACTAGCGGGAGGCTTTGCCTACAATGAGCAGTTCTTC	CAGSKLAGGFAYNEQFF
TRBJ2-3	TRBD2	TRBV28	few	TGTGCCAGCAGGAATCTAGCGGGGGCAAGCCCCTCTAGCACAGATACGCAGTATTTT	CASRNLAGASPSSTDTQYF
TRBJ1-2	NA	TRBV24-1	NA	TGTGCCACCAGTGATCGGGTCAGGGGCCCTGGCTATACCTTC	CATSDRVRGPGYTF
TRBJ2-5	TRBD2	TRBV4-2	many	TGTGCCAGCAGCCAAGAGGCTAGCGGGGGGGCTAAGACCCAGTACTTC	CASSQEASGGAKTQYF
TRBJ2-5	TRBD1	TRBV7-9	NA	TGTGCCAGCAGCTCCCCCAGGGGGACAGGACAAGAGACCCAGTACTTC	CASSSPRGTGQETQYF
TRBJ2-1	NA	TRBV7-9	once	TGTGCCAGCAGCCACCCCCTCAGAGATTCCTACAATGAGCAGTTCTTC	CASSHPLRDSYNEQFF
TRBJ2-6	NA	TRBV19	NA	TGTGCCAGTAGTAGGGCACCTAGCTCTGGGGCCAACGTCCTGACTTTC	CASSRAPSSGANVLTF
TRBJ2-6	NA	TRBV10-3	few	TGTGCCATCAGTCAGGGCTCTGGGGCCAACGTCCTGACTTTC	CAISQGSGANVLTF
TRBJ2-3	NA	TRBV28	NA	TGTGCCAGCAGGGACCCGGGGAGGGATACGCAGTATTTT	CASRDPGRDTQYF
TRBJ2-7	TRBD2	TRBV20-1	NA	TGCAGTGCTGGCGGGACTAGCGGGACCGGCGAGCAGTACTTC	CSAGGTSGTGEQYF
TRBJ2-3	TRBD2	TRBV20-1	NA	TGCAGTGCTAGGACCAGCGGGAGGGCCCCCAAAGATACGCAGTATTTT	CSARTSGRAPKDTQYF
TRBJ2-1	TRBD2	TRBV6-5	NA	TGTGCCAGCAGTAACAAGTGGACTAGCGGTAACAATGAGCAGTTCTTC	CASSNKWTSGNNEQFF